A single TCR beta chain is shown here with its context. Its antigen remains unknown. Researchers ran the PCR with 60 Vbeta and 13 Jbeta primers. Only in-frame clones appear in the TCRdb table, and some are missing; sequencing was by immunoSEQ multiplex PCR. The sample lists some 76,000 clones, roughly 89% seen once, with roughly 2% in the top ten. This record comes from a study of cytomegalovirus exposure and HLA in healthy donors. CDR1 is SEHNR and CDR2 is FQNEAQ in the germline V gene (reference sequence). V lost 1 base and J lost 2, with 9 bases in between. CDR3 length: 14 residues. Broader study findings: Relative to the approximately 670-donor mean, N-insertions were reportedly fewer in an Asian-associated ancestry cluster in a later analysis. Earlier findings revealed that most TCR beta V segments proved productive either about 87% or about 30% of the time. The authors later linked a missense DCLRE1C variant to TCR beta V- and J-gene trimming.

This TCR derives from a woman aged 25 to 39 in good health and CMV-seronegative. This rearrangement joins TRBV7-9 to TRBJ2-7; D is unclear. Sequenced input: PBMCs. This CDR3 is CASSLGSPAYEQYF. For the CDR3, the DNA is TGTGCCAGCAGCTTAGGTTCCCCGGCCTACGAGCAGTACTTC.